A selection of T cell receptor beta chains follows, all from one sample in a study of blood T cell repertoires in COVID-19. Clones were sequenced by immunoSEQ multiplex PCR, and TCRdb holds only the in-frame ones, with some missing. The data contain tens of thousands of clones, 91% of them singletons. The sequenced material came from peripheral blood. All receptors derive from a man aged 35 to 55 with COVID-19, enrolled during active disease. The CDR3 runs from the conserved cysteine through the conserved F or W. The D gene is left open where the match is weak. Expanded clones are given a class, and other clones once, few, many or no size at all.

CDR3aa: CASSQVAEYYEQYF
CDR3nt: TGTGCCAGCAGCCAAGTAGCGGAATACTACGAGCAGTACTTC
abundance: .
j_gene: TRBJ2-7
v_gene: TRBV3-1/TRBV3-2
d_gene: .

CDR3aa: CSVATGTTGELFF
CDR3nt: TGCAGCGTTGCGACAGGGACCACCGGGGAGCTGTTTTTT
abundance: .
j_gene: TRBJ2-2
v_gene: TRBV29-1
d_gene: TRBD1

CDR3aa: CASSSGRGSETQYF
CDR3nt: TGCGCCAGCAGCTCCGGACGGGGGTCGGAGACCCAGTACTTC
abundance: few
j_gene: TRBJ2-5
v_gene: TRBV5-1
d_gene: .

CDR3aa: CASSVANRGQRGSNEKLFF
CDR3nt: TGTGCCAGCAGTGTTGCGAACAGGGGCCAAAGGGGGTCTAATGAAAAACTGTTTTTT
abundance: .
j_gene: TRBJ1-4
v_gene: TRBV11-2
d_gene: TRBD1

CDR3aa: CASSPAGTNGNTIYF
CDR3nt: TGTGCCAGCTCGCCTGCCGGGACAAATGGAAACACCATATATTTT
abundance: .
j_gene: TRBJ1-3
v_gene: TRBV18
d_gene: .

CDR3aa: CASNTKGQAHTGELFF
CDR3nt: TGTGCCAGCAATACGAAGGGACAGGCCCACACCGGGGAGCTGTTTTTT
abundance: .
j_gene: TRBJ2-2
v_gene: TRBV3-1/TRBV3-2
d_gene: TRBD1

CDR3aa: CASSLGVNYGYTF
CDR3nt: TGTGCCAGCAGTTTAGGGGTCAACTATGGCTACACCTTC
abundance: .
j_gene: TRBJ1-2
v_gene: TRBV6-6
d_gene: .

CDR3aa: CSVTGLGGETQYF
CDR3nt: TGCAGCGTTACAGGGTTGGGGGGGGAGACCCAGTACTTC
abundance: .
j_gene: TRBJ2-5
v_gene: TRBV29-1
d_gene: .

CDR3aa: CAASRTGVKQPQHF
CDR3nt: TGTGCCGCCTCTCGGACAGGTGTGAAGCAGCCCCAGCATTTT
abundance: .
j_gene: TRBJ1-5
v_gene: TRBV21-1
d_gene: .

CDR3aa: CASLWAGGYEQYF
CDR3nt: TGCGCCAGCCTATGGGCAGGGGGCTACGAGCAGTACTTC
abundance: .
j_gene: TRBJ2-7
v_gene: TRBV10-2
d_gene: TRBD1